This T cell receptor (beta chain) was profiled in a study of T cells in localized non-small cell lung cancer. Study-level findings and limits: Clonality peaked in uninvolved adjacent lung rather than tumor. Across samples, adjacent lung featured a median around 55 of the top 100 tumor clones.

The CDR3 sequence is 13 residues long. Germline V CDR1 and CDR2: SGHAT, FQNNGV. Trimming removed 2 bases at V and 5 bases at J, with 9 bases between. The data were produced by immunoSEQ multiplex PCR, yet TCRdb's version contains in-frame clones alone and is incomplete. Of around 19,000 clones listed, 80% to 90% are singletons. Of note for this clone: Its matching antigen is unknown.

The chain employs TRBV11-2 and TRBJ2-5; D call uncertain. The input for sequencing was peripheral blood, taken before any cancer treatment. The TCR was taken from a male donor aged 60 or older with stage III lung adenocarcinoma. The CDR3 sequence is CASSLPSVETQYF. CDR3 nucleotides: TGTGCCAGCAGCTTACCCAGCGTGGAGACCCAGTACTTC.